The present T cell receptor beta chain was sequenced within a study of identical twins (dated by TCRdb to the mid-2010s). The study in broad terms: TCR alpha and beta repertoires from monozygotic twins, unrelated adults of various ages and cord blood were deep-sequenced to test whether fetal clonotypes persist. Replicate twin experiments were performed at different times using different library preparation protocols to rule out contamination.

The full study reports these points: Invariant T cells such as MAIT and iNKT could partly confound zero-insertion analyses, although diverse VJ usage argued against such confounding for most clonotypes. The excess sharing between twins in beta out-of-frame sequences was weaker because fewer shared sequences reduced the signal-to-noise ratio. Compared with coincidental sharing between unrelated individuals, an excess of low generation-probability sequences was observed among out-of-frame TCR alpha sequences shared between twins. In monozygotic twins, recombination models systematically underestimated out-of-frame TCR alpha sharing, but the models matched the sharing seen between unrelated individuals. Because the same donors could not be followed over many years, the conclusions depended on cross-sectional statistical analysis. Fewer insertions were carried by abundant cord blood beta clonotypes, a similar but weaker trend appeared in young adult naive repertoires, and no such trend appeared in memory repertoires.

Only healthy Caucasian donors were included. The twin cohort consisted of three pairs of female monozygotic twins, all aged about 18 to 30 years. Peripheral blood mononuclear cells were the source from which RNA for the TCR libraries was isolated. About this clonotype: No antigen is known for it. Nothing much larger sits one base from this clone, and base qualities are not available.

From the cysteine through the phenylalanine, the CDR3 covers 13 amino acids. Only CDR3 DNA is held: 39 bases, read in frame from base 1. V drops 2 bases and J drops 6 bases, leaving 11 bases in between. From a lookup of the germline V gene (reference sequence), CDR1 and CDR2 are SEHNR and FQNEAQ. Library preparation employed 5' RACE. TCRdb lists the instrument as Illumina HiSeq 2000. A universal primer binding site was introduced by template switching, and a unique molecular identifier was present in the final cDNA, enabling accurate counting of TCR cDNA molecules. Specific primers in the conserved constant-segment region were used to synthesize first-strand cDNA for the TCR alpha and beta chains. To control for contamination, every cDNA library carried two barcodes: a SMART-Mk sample barcode plus Illumina barcodes. Two successive PCR steps introduced TruSeq adapter sequences along with Illumina sample barcodes. Sequencing of the TCR alpha and beta cDNA libraries was done on the Illumina HiSeq platform using custom primers. Per the original workflow: MiGEC processed the raw reads to extract unique molecular identifiers, while MiXCR was used to determine the CDR3 positions. Recombination models were inferred per individual with the repgenHMM and IGoR tools using an EM algorithm. The analysis of shared clonotypes was done with the tcR package in R, with sharing normalized by the product of cloneset sizes. To study raw recombination free of thymic and clonal selection effects, out-of-frame nonproductive sequences were analyzed. The raw public data were reprocessed by TCRdb itself: fastp quality trimming at Q25, MiXCR clonotype calling, in-frame beta chains only. Records with the same CDR3 protein are collapsed into one entry carrying the most frequent genes and DNA. The V and J calls were not made by the authors but by TCRdb's processing. Counted in this sample were approximately 600,000 distinct CDR3 sequences; around a tenth of them appeared once. The ten largest account for approximately 3% of the sample.

These same records also appear under a second study, on yellow fever vaccine responses in identical twins. As the second paper documents: According to the authors, the vaccine-induced T cell response in identical twins seemed to be partly convergent and partly specific to each individual. In identical twins, the study followed T cell clones that responded to the vaccine with precision.

The rearranged chain carries TRBV7-9 and TRBJ2-7; tentative D gene TRBD1, with 6 bases matching. The sequence was obtained from a young woman in good health. The source material was PBMCs. The CDR3 protein is CASSLRGGPEQYF. The nucleotide sequence reads TGTGCCAGCAGCTTAAGAGGGGGACCCGAGCAGTACTTC.